The clone carrying this TCR beta chain has at least ten counts. The data originate from a study of neurological immune-mediated disorders. Sorted libraries came from about 950,000 CD4+ or CD8+ T cells. cDNA was made by 5'RACE with 10-nucleotide random UMIs. One entry per CDR3 protein, called by TCRdb with MiXCR from the 5' RACE reads. This sample has fewer than 20,000 distinct CDR3 sequences, with approximately 9.1% found just once. Trimming removed 7 bases from V and 3 bases from J; junction bases left unmatched: 10. The CDR3 is 15 residues long. Germline V CDR1 and CDR2: MDHEN, SYDVKM. The V gene is TRBV28, the J gene TRBJ2-7; 9 nucleotides match TRBD2. This receptor was identified in a man aged 45 to 65 in good health. The sequencing sample was made of CD8+ T cells from blood. The CDR3 DNA is TGTGCCAGCACCTTAGCGGGAGACCCCTTCTACGAGCAGTACTTC. Translated, it gives CASTLAGDPFYEQYF.